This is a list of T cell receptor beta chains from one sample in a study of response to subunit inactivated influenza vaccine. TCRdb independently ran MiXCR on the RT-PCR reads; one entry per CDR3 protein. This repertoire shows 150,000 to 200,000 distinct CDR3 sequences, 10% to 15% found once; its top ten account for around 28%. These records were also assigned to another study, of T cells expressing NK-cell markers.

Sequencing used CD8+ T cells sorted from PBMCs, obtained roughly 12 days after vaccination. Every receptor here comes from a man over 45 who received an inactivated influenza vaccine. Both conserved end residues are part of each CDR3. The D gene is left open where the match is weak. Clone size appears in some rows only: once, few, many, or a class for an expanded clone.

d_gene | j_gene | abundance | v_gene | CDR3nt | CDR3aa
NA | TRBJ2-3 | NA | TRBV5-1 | TGCGCCAGCAGCTTGCTGGATACGCAGTATTTT | CASSLLDTQYF
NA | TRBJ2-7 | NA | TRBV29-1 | TGCTGCGTTGAAGATCGGCTGGGCTCGTACGAGCAGTACTTC | CCVEDRLGSYEQYF
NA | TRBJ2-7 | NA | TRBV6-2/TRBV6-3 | TGTGCCAGCAGTTACTCCCTTTGGACCCGCGAGCAGTACTTC | CASSYSLWTREQYF
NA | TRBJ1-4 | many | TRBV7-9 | TGTGCCAGCAGCTTGACAGGCCTAGGCCAAGGGGAAAAACTGTTTTTT | CASSLTGLGQGEKLFF
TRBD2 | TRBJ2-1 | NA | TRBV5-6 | TGTGCCAGCAGCGGGCTAGCGGGGAGCTATGAGCAGTTCTTC | CASSGLAGSYEQFF
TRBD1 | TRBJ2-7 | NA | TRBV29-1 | TGCAGCGTTACTACAGGGGATAGCTCCTACGAGCAGTACTTC | CSVTTGDSSYEQYF
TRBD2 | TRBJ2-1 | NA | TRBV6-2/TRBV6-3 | TGTGCCAGCAGTTACGGGCTAGCGGATGAGCAGTTCTTC | CASSYGLADEQFF
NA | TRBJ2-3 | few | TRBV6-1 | TGTGCCAGCACCCCTTTGGGGGGACAAGGACCAAGTACGCAGTATTTT | CASTPLGGQGPSTQYF
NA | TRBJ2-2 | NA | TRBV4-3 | TGCGCCAGCAGCCAATTTCAGTACACCGGGGAGCTGTTTTTT | CASSQFQYTGELFF
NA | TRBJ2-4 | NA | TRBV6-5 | TGTGCCAGCAGTTCTCACGGGCTCACCAAAAACATTCAGTACTTC | CASSSHGLTKNIQYF
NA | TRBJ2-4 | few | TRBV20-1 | TGCAGTGCTAGTTGGGTCGTAGTAGCCAAAAACATTCAGTACTTC | CSASWVVVAKNIQYF
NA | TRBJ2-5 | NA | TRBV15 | TGTGCCACCAGCAGAGATGGGTTTAAAGGCTACCAAGAGACCCAGTACTTC | CATSRDGFKGYQETQYF
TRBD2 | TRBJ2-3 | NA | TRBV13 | TGTGCCAGCAGCTTTGGGAGCGGGGGGCCAATCACAGATACGCAGTATTTT | CASSFGSGGPITDTQYF
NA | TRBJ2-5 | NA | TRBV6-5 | TGTGCCAGCAGTTCGGGGCAGCTTTGGTACCAAGAGACCCAGTACTTC | CASSSGQLWYQETQYF
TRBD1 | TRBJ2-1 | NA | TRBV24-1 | TGTGCCACCAGTGCGAACAGGGGGTACTACAATGAGCAGTTCTTC | CATSANRGYYNEQFF
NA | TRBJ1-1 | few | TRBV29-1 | TGCAGCGTTGGCCGGGGGCTGGGAACTGAAGCTTTCTTT | CSVGRGLGTEAFF
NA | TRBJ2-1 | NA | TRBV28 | TGTGCCAGCAGGCAGTGGACGGAACACAATGAGCAGTTCTTC | CASRQWTEHNEQFF
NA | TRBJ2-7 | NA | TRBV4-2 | TGTGCCAGCAGCCAAATCGGCTACGAGCAGTACTTC | CASSQIGYEQYF
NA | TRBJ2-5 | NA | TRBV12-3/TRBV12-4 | TGTGCCAGCAGTTTCAACGCGGCAGAGACCCAGTACTTC | CASSFNAAETQYF
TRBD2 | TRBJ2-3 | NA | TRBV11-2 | TGTGCCAGCAGCTTAGGTTACGTAGCGGGAGTTACAGATACGCAGTATTTT | CASSLGYVAGVTDTQYF
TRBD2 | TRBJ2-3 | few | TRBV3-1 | TGTGCCAGCAGCCAAGTAACAGCGGGGAAAGGCACAGATACGCAGTATTTT | CASSQVTAGKGTDTQYF
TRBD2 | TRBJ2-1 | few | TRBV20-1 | TGCAGTGCTAGAGACTCTACCGGGACTAGCTCCTACAATGAGCAGTTCTTC | CSARDSTGTSSYNEQFF
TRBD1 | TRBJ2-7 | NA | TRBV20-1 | TGCAGTGCCAGACAGGGGGGGGTCTACGAGCAGTACTTC | CSARQGGVYEQYF
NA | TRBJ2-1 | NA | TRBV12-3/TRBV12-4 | TGTGCCTGCAGTTTTGGGGCTAACCTCAATGAGCAGTTCTTC | CACSFGANLNEQFF
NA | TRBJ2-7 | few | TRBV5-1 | TGCGCCAGCAGCTATAACCGGGGAGGTATCTACGAGCAGTACTTC | CASSYNRGGIYEQYF
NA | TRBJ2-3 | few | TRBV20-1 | TGCAGTGCTAGAGAGGGGGGACTAGATACGCAGTATTTT | CSAREGGLDTQYF
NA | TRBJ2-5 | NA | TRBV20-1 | TGCAGTGCTAGCGCGGGCGTCCACCAAGAGACCCAGTACTTC | CSASAGVHQETQYF
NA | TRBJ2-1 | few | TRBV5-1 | TGCGCCAGCAGCACCCGGCTAGAATCGGATGAGCAGTTCTTC | CASSTRLESDEQFF
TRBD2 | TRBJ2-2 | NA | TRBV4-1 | TGCGCCAGCAGCCAGCGCCCCTTCGGACTAGCGGGGGGACCCAACACCGGGGAGCTGTTTTTT | CASSQRPFGLAGGPNTGELFF
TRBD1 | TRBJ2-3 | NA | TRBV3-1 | TGTGCCAGCAGCCTCTTGGACAGGGGATCAGATACGCAGTATTTT | CASSLLDRGSDTQYF
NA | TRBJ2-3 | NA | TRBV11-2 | TGTGCCAGCAGCAAAGGGGGGGGACTATCAGATACGCAGTATTTT | CASSKGGGLSDTQYF
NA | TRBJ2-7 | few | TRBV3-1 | TGTGCCAGCAGCCAAGATCTAGTTTCCTACGAGCAGTACTTC | CASSQDLVSYEQYF
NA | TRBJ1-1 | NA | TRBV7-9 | TGTGCCAGCAGCTCCCCCTACGGGGTGTGGAACACTGAAGCTTTCTTT | CASSSPYGVWNTEAFF
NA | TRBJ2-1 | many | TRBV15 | TGTGCCACCAGCAGAGATACCAGCTACAATGAGCAGTTCTTC | CATSRDTSYNEQFF
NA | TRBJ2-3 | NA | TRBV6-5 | TGTGCCAGCAAAAGCACAGATACGCAGTATTTT | CASKSTDTQYF
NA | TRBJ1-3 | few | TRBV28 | TGTGCCAGCAGTTATCTAGGGGCTGGAAACACCATATATTTT | CASSYLGAGNTIYF
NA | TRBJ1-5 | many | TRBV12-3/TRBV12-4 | TGTGCCAGCAGTTCAGCCGGACTTCAGCCCCAGCATTTT | CASSSAGLQPQHF
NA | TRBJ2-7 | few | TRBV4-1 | TGCGCCAGCAGGCCAAGATCCGGGGCCCACGAGCAGTACTTC | CASRPRSGAHEQYF
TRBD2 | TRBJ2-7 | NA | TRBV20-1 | TGCAGTGCTAGAGATACTCCGGGGGGGATCCACGAGCAGTACTTC | CSARDTPGGIHEQYF
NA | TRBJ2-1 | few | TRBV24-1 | TGTGCCACCAGTGATTTAGGAGGGGGAGATAACAATGAGCAGTTCTTC | CATSDLGGGDNNEQFF
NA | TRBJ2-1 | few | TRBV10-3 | TGTGCCATCAGTGAGTCTAATGAGCAGTTCTTC | CAISESNEQFF
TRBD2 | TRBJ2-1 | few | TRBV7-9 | TGTGCCAGCACCCCCGGACTAGCGGATTACAATGAGCAGTTCTTC | CASTPGLADYNEQFF
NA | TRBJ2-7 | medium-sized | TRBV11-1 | TGTGCCAGCAGCTTCTTTGAGGGCGAGCAGTACTTC | CASSFFEGEQYF
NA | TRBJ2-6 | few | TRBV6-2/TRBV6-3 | TGTGCCAGCAGTCTCAGCCCTTCTGGGGCCAACGTCCTGACTTTC | CASSLSPSGANVLTF
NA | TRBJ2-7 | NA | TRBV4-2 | TGTGCCAGCAGCCAAGTGGGCAGGGCCTCCTACGAGCAGTACTTC | CASSQVGRASYEQYF
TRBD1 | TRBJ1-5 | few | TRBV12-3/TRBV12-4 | TGTGCCAGCAGCCTTGGACAGGGAGTCCAGCCCCAGCATTTT | CASSLGQGVQPQHF
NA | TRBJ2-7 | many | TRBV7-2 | TGTGCCAGCAGCTTAGGTTTAGCCTCCGAGCAGTACTTC | CASSLGLASEQYF
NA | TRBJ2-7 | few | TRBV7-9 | TGTGCCAGCAGCGGCGCCCCCTACGAGCAGTACTTC | CASSGAPYEQYF
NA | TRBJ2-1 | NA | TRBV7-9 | TGTGCCAGCAGCTTAGCCCGTACATACATCTTC | CASSLARTYIF
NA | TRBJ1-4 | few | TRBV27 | TGTGCCAGCAGCTCCCTTGCAACTAATGAAAAACTGTTTTTT | CASSSLATNEKLFF
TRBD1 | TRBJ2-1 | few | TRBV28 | TGTGCCAGCAGTCTGGGGACAGGGGAGGTCTCCTACAATGAGCAGTTCTTC | CASSLGTGEVSYNEQFF
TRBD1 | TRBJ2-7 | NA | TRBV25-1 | TGTGCCAGCCTGGACAGGGAGACCTACGAGCAGTACTTC | CASLDRETYEQYF
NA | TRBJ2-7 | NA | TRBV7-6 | TGTGCCAGCAGCCCTGGGTGGGGGAGCTCCTACGAGCAGTACTTC | CASSPGWGSSYEQYF
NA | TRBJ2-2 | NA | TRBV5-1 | TGCGCCAGCAGCTTGGAGACACCAAACACCGGGGAGCTGTTTTTT | CASSLETPNTGELFF
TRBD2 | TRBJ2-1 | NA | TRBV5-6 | TGTGCCAGCAGCTTGTGGCGGGGGGCTGTGAGTGAGCAGTTCTTC | CASSLWRGAVSEQFF